This is a list of T cell receptor beta chains from one sample in a study of Ad26.COV2.S vaccination and SARS-CoV-2 variants. Produced via immunoSEQ multiplex PCR; TCRdb's table is partial and in-frame only. The sample has approximately 460,000 clones, 80% to 90% seen once. Source: peripheral blood, taken in a trial of Ad26.COV2.S vaccine versus placebo. The receptors derive from a person aged 18-65 years who received the Ad26.COV2.S COVID-19 vaccine or a placebo. The CDR3 runs from the conserved cysteine through the conserved F or W. The D gene is left open where the match is weak. Clone size is given for some rows only: seen once, a few or many times, or a class if the clone is expanded.

cdr3_aa cdr3_nt j_call v_call d_call clone_size
CAWTRDTYEQYF TGTGCCTGGACCCGGGACACCTACGAGCAGTACTTC TRBJ2-7 TRBV30 NA once
CASSQAVAGGVYEQYF TGTGCCAGCAGCCAAGCGGTAGCGGGGGGGGTCTACGAGCAGTACTTC TRBJ2-7 TRBV4-2 TRBD2 NA
CASTQVVKEDTQYF TGCGCCAGCACTCAGGTTGTGAAAGAGGATACGCAGTATTTT TRBJ2-3 TRBV4-1 NA NA
CAWSPGLAAAYEQYF TGTGCCTGGAGTCCGGGACTAGCGGCGGCCTACGAGCAGTACTTC TRBJ2-7 TRBV30 TRBD2 NA
CASSLAGLTSPNTEAFF TGTGCCAGCAGCTTAGCGGGCCTGACAAGTCCGAACACTGAAGCTTTCTTT TRBJ1-1 TRBV7-8 NA NA
CATSDRVGTEAFF TGTGCCACCTCGGACAGGGTAGGAACTGAAGCTTTCTTT TRBJ1-1 TRBV19 TRBD1 NA
CASSQDRGPYEQYF TGTGCCAGCTCCCAGGACAGAGGGCCCTACGAGCAGTACTTC TRBJ2-7 TRBV18 NA once
CASSQSGQGKGYTF TGTGCCAGCAGCCAGTCCGGACAGGGCAAAGGCTACACCTTC TRBJ1-2 TRBV7-6 TRBD1 NA
CASSSDTGELFF TGTGCCAGCAGCTCAGACACCGGGGAGCTGTTTTTT TRBJ2-2 TRBV28 NA NA
CASSETGGPDTQYF TGTGCCAGCAGTGAAACGGGGGGCCCAGATACGCAGTATTTT TRBJ2-3 TRBV25-1 NA NA
CASSDRGLGNQPQHF TGTGCCAGCAGCGACAGGGGGCTTGGCAATCAGCCCCAGCATTTT TRBJ1-5 TRBV3-1/TRBV3-2 TRBD1 NA
CASSIEGRGTGELFF TGTGCCAGTAGTATTGAGGGTCGAGGCACCGGGGAGCTGTTTTTT TRBJ2-2 TRBV19 NA NA
CASSVGARGNTIYF TGTGCCAGCAGTGTTGGGGCGAGAGGAAACACCATATATTTT TRBJ1-3 TRBV2 NA NA
CASLGQGHQPQHF TGTGCCAGCCTGGGACAGGGGCATCAGCCCCAGCATTTT TRBJ1-5 TRBV19 TRBD1 NA
CASSSRRDRVTEAFF TGTGCCAGCAGCTCCCGCCGGGACAGGGTCACTGAAGCTTTCTTT TRBJ1-1 TRBV11-1 TRBD1 NA
CASSLRGSDRYTDTQYF TGCGCCAGCAGCTTGCGGGGATCTGACAGATACACAGATACGCAGTATTTT TRBJ2-3 TRBV5-1 NA once
CASSAGTSGQNIQYF TGTGCCAGCAGCGCAGGGACTAGCGGACAAAACATTCAGTACTTC TRBJ2-4 TRBV9 TRBD2 NA
CASSLPRGELFF TGTGCCAGCAGCTTACCCAGGGGGGAGCTGTTTTTT TRBJ2-2 TRBV11-3 NA NA
CASSYTWGSNEQFF TGTGCCAGCAGTTACACTTGGGGTTCCAATGAGCAGTTCTTC TRBJ2-1 TRBV28 NA NA
CASSPRQGTNEKLFF TGTGCCAGCAGCCCTAGACAGGGAACTAATGAAAAACTGTTTTTT TRBJ1-4 TRBV14 TRBD1 NA
CSVGGGAGTNTDTQYF TGCAGCGTTGGAGGGGGAGCAGGAACCAACACAGATACGCAGTATTTT TRBJ2-3 TRBV29-1 NA NA
CASGRGGNSPLHF TGTGCCAGCGGCAGGGGCGGGAATTCACCCCTCCACTTT TRBJ1-6 TRBV6-5 NA NA
CASSSPTQNTEAFF TGTGCCAGCAGCTCACCGACTCAGAACACTGAAGCTTTCTTT TRBJ1-1 TRBV7-9 NA NA
CASKRQPLVTDTQYF TGTGCCAGCAAAAGACAGCCACTAGTCACAGATACGCAGTATTTT TRBJ2-3 TRBV28 NA NA
CASSVIAGNTEAFF TGCGCCAGCAGTGTTATTGCAGGGAACACTGAAGCTTTCTTT TRBJ1-1 TRBV10-2 NA NA
CASTTRGKTTDTQYF TGTGCCAGCACCACACGCGGGAAAACCACAGATACGCAGTATTTT TRBJ2-3 TRBV27 NA NA
CASSRQAVDEQFF TGTGCCAGCAGCCGACAGGCCGTGGATGAGCAGTTCTTC TRBJ2-1 TRBV4-2 NA NA
CASSLMGPLGTEAFF TGTGCCAGCAGCCTTATGGGCCCCCTCGGGACTGAAGCTTTCTTT TRBJ1-1 TRBV7-3 NA NA
CASSTTGGGNYGYTF TGTGCCAGCAGTACGACAGGGGGTGGTAACTATGGCTACACCTTC TRBJ1-2 TRBV28 TRBD1 NA
CASSPGTGLYNEQFF TGTGCCAGCAGCCCCGGGACAGGGTTATACAATGAGCAGTTCTTC TRBJ2-1 TRBV7-6 TRBD1 NA